The source of this T cell receptor beta chain is a study of T cells in Graves' hyperthyroidism and ophthalmopathy. Lactation, pregnancy, other autoimmune disease or uncontrolled infection excluded patients. Diagnostic decisions used clinical symptoms, serum thyroxine and TRAb, thyroid ultrasound and orbital computed tomography. At least ten counts were recorded for this clonotype. Its antigen is unknown. Overall study results and limits: In the blood, most expanded thyroid clonotypes above 0.001 appeared as well.

Amplification targeted TCR beta CDR3 regions from RNA transcripts. During a first-round RT-PCR of the TCR CDR3, the HTBI primer set was used. TCRdb used MiXCR to reprocess the multiplex PCR reads, holding one entry per CDR3 protein. The sample has about 610,000 distinct CDR3 sequences, roughly 14% seen once. This CDR3 comprises 14 residues. In germline, CDR1 is DFQATT, CDR2 SNEGSKA (reference sequence). V shed 3 bases, J shed 4 bases, and the junction held 8 bases outside the gene matches. The clonotype was recovered from a woman between 40 and 50 years old with Graves' ophthalmopathy. Material for sequencing was blood. This sequence joins TRBV20-1 and TRBJ1-1, with 7 bases lining up with TRBD1. The CDR3 nucleotides are TGCAGTGCTAGTCGACAGGGTGTGTTCACTGAAGCTTTCTTT. It is translated as CSASRQGVFTEAFF.